This passage covers 5 T cell receptor beta chains from one sample sequenced in a study of blood T cell repertoires in COVID-19. The data were produced by immunoSEQ multiplex PCR, yet TCRdb's version contains in-frame clones alone and is incomplete. The sample lists 65,000 to 70,000 clones; about 87% were seen once. The specimen was peripheral blood. The receptors here all came from a man in his fifties or sixties with active COVID-19.

The chain carries TRBV20-1 and TRBJ1-1; D is unresolved. V lost 3 bases and J lost 5, with 7 bases in between. The CDR3 spans 11 residues. The germline gives CDR1 DFQATT, CDR2 SNEGSKA (reference sequence). The CDR3 reads CSASGATEAFF. Here the CDR3 DNA reads TGCAGTGCTAGTGGAGCAACTGAAGCTTTCTTT.

This sequence joins TRBV5-1 and TRBJ2-1; 9 nucleotides match TRBD2. Germline V lookup: CDR1 SGHRS, CDR2 YFSETQ. The J segment lost 1 base and the V segment lost 4 bases, leaving 6 bases of the junction unmatched. The CDR3 runs 16 residues. The CDR3 loop reads CASSRGGRGSYNEQFF. CDR3 sequence (DNA): TGCGCCAGCAGCCGGGGCGGGAGGGGATCCTACAATGAGCAGTTCTTC.

As for this clone: At one end, the junction sequence differs from germline, possibly due to a read error. The chain couples TRBV12-3 or TRBV12-4 to TRBJ1-1; D is uncertain. CDR3 length: 13 amino acids. DNA for the CDR3: TGTGCCAGCAGTTTTTCGGGGAACGCTGAAGCTTTCTTT. Protein product: CASSFSGNAEAFF.

The chain combines TRBV28 with TRBJ2-7, with 8 bases fitting TRBD2. The CDR3 loop spans 13 amino acids. CDR1 MDHEN and CDR2 SYDVKM come from the germline V gene. The CDR3 loop is CVVAGLNSYEQYF. The CDR3 coding sequence is TGTGTCGTAGCGGGACTGAACTCCTACGAGCAGTACTTC.

The V and J genes are TRBV7-8 and TRBJ1-1; 8 bases line up with TRBD1. V was clipped by 1 base and J by 1 base; unmatched bases: 8. Looked up from germline, CDR1 is SGHVS and CDR2 is FQNEAQ. The length of the CDR3 is 17 residues. The CDR3 nucleotides are TGTGCCAGCAGCTTAGTGTCAGGGGGCAGAGGGAACACTGAAGCTTTCTTT. Protein product: CASSLVSGGRGNTEAFF.